The T cell receptor (beta chain) described here comes from a study of cytomegalovirus exposure and HLA in healthy donors. A multiplex PCR was run with 60 Vbeta primers and 13 Jbeta primers. Generated by immunoSEQ multiplex PCR, the TCRdb table keeps only in-frame clones and is missing some. The data show 100,000 or so clones, around two thirds seen once. Germline-derived CDR1 and CDR2 are MNHEY and SVGAGI. This CDR3 region has 15 residues. V was pared by 2 bases and J by 0 bases, with 11 bases between. Sequencing input: PBMCs. The J gene is TRBJ2-7, the V gene TRBV6-5; TRBD1 might be the D (6 bases). The receptor was derived from a young man in good health and CMV-seropositive. The chain's CDR3 is CASSYALDSSYEQYF. The CDR3 DNA follows: TGTGCCAGCAGTTACGCCCTGGACAGCTCCTACGAGCAGTACTTC.